This entry describes one T cell receptor beta chain. This clonotype was found a few times. Its antigen is still unknown. There are no base qualities to consult, and no much larger clone falls within one base. Every donor was a healthy Caucasian. The twin cohort comprised three pairs of female monozygotic twins, all aged about 18 to 30 years. Positive isolation kits from Invitrogen were used to isolate the CD4+ and CD8+ T cell populations. This entry belongs to a study of identical twins listed by TCRdb under 2016. With regard to the full study: To test whether fetal clonotypes persist, this study deep-sequenced TCR alpha and beta repertoires from monozygotic twins, from unrelated adults of various ages, and from cord blood. Replicate twin experiments were performed at different times using different library preparation protocols to rule out contamination. The paper as a whole reports these results and caveats: Zero-insertion analyses could be partly confounded by invariant T cells such as MAIT and iNKT, though diverse VJ usage argued against such confounding for most clonotypes. Out-of-frame TCR alpha sharing in monozygotic twins was systematically underestimated by recombination models, whereas sharing between unrelated individuals was in agreement with the recombination models. Compared with coincidental sharing between unrelated individuals, out-of-frame TCR alpha sequences shared between twins had an excess of sequences with low generation probability. Conclusions relied on cross-sectional statistical analysis, since the same donors could not be followed over many years. Fewer insertions were carried by abundant cord blood beta clonotypes; a weaker similar trend was observed in young adult naive repertoires, while no such trend was observed in memory repertoires. Excess twin sharing in beta out-of-frame sequences was weaker because fewer shared sequences lowered the signal-to-noise ratio.

Libraries came from 5' RACE. TCRdb shows the sequencer as Illumina HiSeq 2000. A universal primer binding site was added through template switching, and the final cDNA carried a unique molecular identifier so that TCR cDNA molecules could be counted accurately. Specific primers in the conserved constant-segment region were used to synthesize first-strand cDNA for TCR alpha and beta chains. To control for contamination, every cDNA library was double barcoded, receiving both a SMART-Mk sample barcode and Illumina barcodes. TruSeq adapter sequences along with Illumina sample barcodes were introduced in two successive PCR steps. TCR alpha and beta cDNA libraries were sequenced on the Illumina HiSeq platform with custom primers. From the authors' description of their analysis: MiGEC processed the raw reads to extract unique molecular identifiers, while MiXCR was used to determine the CDR3 positions. Recombination models were inferred per individual with the repgenHMM and IGoR tools using an EM algorithm. Shared clonotype analysis was performed with the tcR package in R, normalizing sharing by the product of cloneset sizes. To study raw recombination without the effects of thymic and clonal selection, out-of-frame nonproductive sequences were analyzed. TCRdb reanalyzed the raw reads on its own, using fastp at Q25 for trimming and MiXCR for clone calling, and kept in-frame beta chains. Rows merge per CDR3 protein into single entries with the most common DNA and genes. TCRdb's processing, not the authors' own work, is the source of the V and J calls. The sample table shows approximately 490,000 distinct CDR3 sequences, and approximately 20% are seen once. Of the sample, approximately 0.52% is held by the ten largest clones.

The CDR3 sequence holds 14 residues, the cysteine and phenylalanine included. CDR3 DNA only is kept here, 42 bases in frame from base 1. The junction carries 14 bases between V and J, which are trimmed by 5 bases and 4 bases respectively. Separately, the same data were catalogued under a study of yellow fever vaccine responses in identical twins. As described in the second report: According to the authors, the vaccine-induced T cell response in identical twins seemed to be partly convergent and partly specific to each individual. In identical twins, the study followed T cell clones that responded to the vaccine with precision.

The rearranged chain carries TRBV12-3 or TRBV12-4 and TRBJ1-1; the D region possibly corresponds to TRBD1 (5 bases align). The sequenced sample consisted of CD4+ T cells sorted from blood. This TCR was sampled from a woman younger than 35 in good health. The DNA sequence is as follows: TGTGCCAGCAGTCGGACGGTTGGGGGCACTGAAGCTTTCTTT. It specifies CASSRTVGGTEAFF.